The next 9 T cell receptor beta chains were all read from a single sample in a study of shared clonotypes between healthy human individuals. Assay used: immunoSEQ multiplex PCR; TCRdb lists only in-frame clones, some missing. The sample includes more than 150,000 clones, 90% to 95% of them seen just once. The source material was naive CD4+ T cells sorted from blood. Sample subset: CD45RA+ positively selected. The receptor set was obtained from a woman aged 25 to 45 in good health.

This CDR3 is CASRRSEGAAGELFF. Here the CDR3 DNA reads TGTGCCAGTAGGCGCTCGGAAGGGGCCGCCGGGGAGCTGTTTTTT. The J gene is TRBJ2-2, the V gene TRBV19; a weak D match, TRBD1 (5 bases). The CDR3 runs 15 residues. Deletions cut 6 bases from V and 6 bases from J, with 17 bases between. CDR1 is LNHDA, CDR2 SQIVND, per germline (reference sequence). Based on the CDR3 plus reference TRBV19 and TRBJ2-2, the full variable domain is DGGITQSPKYLFRKEGQNVTLSCEQNLNHDAMYWYRQDPGQGLRLIYYSQIVNDFQKGDIAEGYSVSREKKESFPLTVTSAQKNPTAFYLCASRRSEGAAGELFFGEGSRLTVL.

The rearrangement uses TRBV7-9 and TRBJ1-2, with a weak D call TRBD1 (5 bases). The V end was cut by 4 bases, the J end by 4 bases, with 16 bases between. This CDR3 is built from 15 residues. Germline CDR1 and CDR2: SEHNR and FQNEAQ (reference sequence). CDR3 bases: TGTGCCAGCAGCTCAGTGGGACGGTGGGGCTATGGCTACACCTTC. This codes for CASSSVGRWGYGYTF. Filled out from reference TRBV7-9 and TRBJ1-2, the complete variable domain reads DTGVSQNPRHKITKRGQNVTFRCDPISEHNRLYWYRQTLGQGPEFLTYFQNEAQLEKSRLLSDRFSAERPKGSFSTLEIQRTEQGDSAMYLCASSSVGRWGYGYTFGSGTRLTVV.

The V call is TRBV21-1, the J call TRBJ2-1. TRBV21-1 is given as a pseudogene. There are 11 residues in the CDR3. The CDR3 spells CATRGADEQFF. CDR3 nucleotide sequence: TGTGCCACTAGGGGGGCCGATGAGCAGTTCTTC.

The chain carries TRBV18 and TRBJ2-5; the D gene is possibly TRBD1 (5 bases). The J call may be in error: the DNA end matches TRBJ2-7 better. The CDR3 loop spans 13 amino acids. CDR1 and CDR2 from the germline V gene are KGHSH and LQKENI. The CDR3 DNA is TGTGCCAGCTCACCAGGGGCCTCCTACGAGCAGTACTTC. Protein product: CASSPGASYEQYF.

The chain carries TRBV5-1 and TRBJ1-1, with TRBD1 identical over 9 bases. The trim removed 7 bases at V and 6 bases at J, leaving 7 bases unmatched. From germline, CDR1 is SGHRS and CDR2 YFSETQ. The CDR3 has 13 residues. The CDR3 spells CASSRTGEAEAFF. In DNA form, the CDR3 reads TGCGCCAGCTCTCGGACAGGGGAAGCTGAAGCTTTCTTT.

This chain links TRBV5-4 with TRBJ1-1, with D perhaps matching TRBD1 (5 bases). Germline CDR1 and CDR2: SGHNT and YYREEE (reference sequence). Trimming took off 4 bases at V and 1 base at J, with 14 bases between the two ends. The CDR3 is 15 residues long. CDR3 in DNA: TGTGCCAGCAGCGGAGGGACCGTATCGAACACTGAAGCTTTCTTT. Its protein is CASSGGTVSNTEAFF.

The gene calls are TRBV5-1 and TRBJ2-3; 7 nucleotides align to TRBD1. This CDR3 has 16 residues. The V and J ends lost 2 bases and 2 bases, in that order; junction bases with no gene match: 8. Germline CDR1 reads SGHRS; CDR2 reads YFSETQ. This chain's CDR3 is CASSFTRQGNTDTQYF. CDR3 bases: TGCGCCAGCAGCTTTACCCGACAGGGCAACACAGATACGCAGTATTTT. Complete variable domain (other parts from reference TRBV5-1 and TRBJ2-3): KAGVTQTPRYLIKTRGQQVTLSCSPISGHRSVSWYQQTPGQGLQFLFEYFSETQRNKGNFPGRFSGRQFSNSRSEMNVSTLELGDSALYLCASSFTRQGNTDTQYFGPGTRLTVL.

The rearrangement links TRBV5-1 to TRBJ2-5; the match to TRBD2 covers 10 bases. The CDR3 is made up of 16 amino acids. Losses at the gene ends were 0 bases for V and 0 bases for J; bases not matched to a gene: 2. In germline, CDR1 is SGHRS, CDR2 YFSETQ. CDR3: CASSLVLAGDQETQYF. The CDR3, as DNA: TGCGCCAGCAGCTTGGTTCTAGCGGGAGACCAAGAGACCCAGTACTTC.

The gene calls are TRBV7-1 and TRBJ2-7; D tentatively reads TRBD1 or TRBD2 (5 bases each). TRBV7-1 qualifies as an ORF whose function is uncertain. The CDR3 consists of 13 residues. Trimming pared 5 bases from V and 7 bases from J, leaving 15 bases between. This CDR3 is CASSPGTSREQYF. CDR3 nucleotide sequence: TGTGCCAGCAGCCCCGGGACGTCTCGGGAGCAGTACTTC.